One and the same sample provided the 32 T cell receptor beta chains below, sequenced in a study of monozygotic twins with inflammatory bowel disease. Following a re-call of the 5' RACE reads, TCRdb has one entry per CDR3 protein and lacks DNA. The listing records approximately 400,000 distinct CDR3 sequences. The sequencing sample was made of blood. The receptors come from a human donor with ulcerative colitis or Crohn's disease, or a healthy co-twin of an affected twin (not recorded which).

The chain's CDR3 is CASSWGNRGRNTDTQYF. V and J are TRBV6-5 and TRBJ2-3; TCRdb names TRBD1, which stays unverified in the absence of DNA. The CDR3 length is 17 residues. The germline V gene has CDR1 MNHEY and CDR2 SVGAGI.

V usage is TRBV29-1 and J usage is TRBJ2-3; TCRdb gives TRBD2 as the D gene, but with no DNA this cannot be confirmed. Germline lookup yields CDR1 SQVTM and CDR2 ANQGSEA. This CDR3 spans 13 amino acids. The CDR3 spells CSAGGSGTDTQYF.

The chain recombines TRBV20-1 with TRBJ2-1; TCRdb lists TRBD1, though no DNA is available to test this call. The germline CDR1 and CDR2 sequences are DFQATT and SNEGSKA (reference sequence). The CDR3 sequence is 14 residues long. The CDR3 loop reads CSEQGGGNYNEQFF.

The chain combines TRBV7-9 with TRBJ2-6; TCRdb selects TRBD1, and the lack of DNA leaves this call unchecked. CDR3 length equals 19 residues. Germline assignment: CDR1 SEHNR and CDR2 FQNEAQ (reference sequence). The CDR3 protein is CAISLGTGRRISGANVLTF.

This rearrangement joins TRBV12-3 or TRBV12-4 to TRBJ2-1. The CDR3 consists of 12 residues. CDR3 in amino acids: CASSLVSREQFF.

This CDR3 is CSAIGSTNEKLFF. The V call is TRBV20-1, the J call TRBJ1-4. This CDR3 is built from 13 residues. Germline CDR1 is DFQATT and CDR2 is SNEGSKA (reference sequence).

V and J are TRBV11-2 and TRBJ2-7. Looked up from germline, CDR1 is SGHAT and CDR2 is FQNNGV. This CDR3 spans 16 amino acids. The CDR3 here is CASSLDQVRRSYEQYF.

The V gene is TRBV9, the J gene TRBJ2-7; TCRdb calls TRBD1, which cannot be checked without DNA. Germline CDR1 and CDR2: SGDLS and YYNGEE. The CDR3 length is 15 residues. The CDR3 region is CASSVDGTGFDEQYF.

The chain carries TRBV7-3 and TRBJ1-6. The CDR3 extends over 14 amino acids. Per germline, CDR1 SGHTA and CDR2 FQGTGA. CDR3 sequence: CASSSGSGNSPLHF.

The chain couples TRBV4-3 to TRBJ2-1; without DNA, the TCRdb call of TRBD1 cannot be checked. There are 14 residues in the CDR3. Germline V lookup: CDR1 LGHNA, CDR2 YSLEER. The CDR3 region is CASSPRGGGNEQFF.

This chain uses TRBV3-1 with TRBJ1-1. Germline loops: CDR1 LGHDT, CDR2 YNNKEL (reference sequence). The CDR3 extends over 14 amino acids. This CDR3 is CASSHRAQNTEAFF.

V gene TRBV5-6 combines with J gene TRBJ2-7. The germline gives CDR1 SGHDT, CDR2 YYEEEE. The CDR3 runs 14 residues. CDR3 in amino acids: CASSLGLYVGEQYF.

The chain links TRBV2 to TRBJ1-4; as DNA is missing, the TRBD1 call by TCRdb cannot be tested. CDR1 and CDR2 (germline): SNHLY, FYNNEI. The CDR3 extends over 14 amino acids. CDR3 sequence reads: CATSGTGKNEKLFF.

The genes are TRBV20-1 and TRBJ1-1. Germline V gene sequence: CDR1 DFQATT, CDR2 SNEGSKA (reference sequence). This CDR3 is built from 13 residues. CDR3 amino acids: CSVRGGKWTEAFF.

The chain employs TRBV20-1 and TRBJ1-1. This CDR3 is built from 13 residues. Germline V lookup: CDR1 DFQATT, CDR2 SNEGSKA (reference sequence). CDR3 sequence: CSARDSMNSEAFF.

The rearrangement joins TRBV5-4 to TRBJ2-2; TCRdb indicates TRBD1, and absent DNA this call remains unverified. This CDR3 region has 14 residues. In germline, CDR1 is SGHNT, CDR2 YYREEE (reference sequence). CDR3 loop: CASSWTANTGELFF.

CDR3 sequence: CASNGGGTNQPQHF. The chain employs TRBV9 and TRBJ1-5. The CDR3 spans 14 residues. From germline, CDR1 is SGDLS and CDR2 YYNGEE.

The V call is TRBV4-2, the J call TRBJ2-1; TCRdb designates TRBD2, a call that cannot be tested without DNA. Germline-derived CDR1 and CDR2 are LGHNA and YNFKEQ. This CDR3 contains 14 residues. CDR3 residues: CASSSRLAQNEQFF.

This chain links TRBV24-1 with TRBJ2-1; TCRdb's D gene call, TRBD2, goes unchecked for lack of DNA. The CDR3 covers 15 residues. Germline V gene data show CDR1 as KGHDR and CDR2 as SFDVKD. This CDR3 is CATSDPLDPYNEQFF.

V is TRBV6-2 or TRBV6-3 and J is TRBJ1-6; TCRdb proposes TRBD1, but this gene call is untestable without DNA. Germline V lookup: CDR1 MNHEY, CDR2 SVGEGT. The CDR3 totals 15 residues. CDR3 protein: CASSFQVGVGSPLHF.

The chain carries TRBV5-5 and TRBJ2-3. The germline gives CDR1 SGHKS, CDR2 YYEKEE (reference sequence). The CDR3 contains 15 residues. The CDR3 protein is CASSWDAFRTDTQYF.

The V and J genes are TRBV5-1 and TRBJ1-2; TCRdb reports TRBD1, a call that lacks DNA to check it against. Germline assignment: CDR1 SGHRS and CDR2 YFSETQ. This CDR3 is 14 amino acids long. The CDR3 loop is CASSFGGGATGYTF.

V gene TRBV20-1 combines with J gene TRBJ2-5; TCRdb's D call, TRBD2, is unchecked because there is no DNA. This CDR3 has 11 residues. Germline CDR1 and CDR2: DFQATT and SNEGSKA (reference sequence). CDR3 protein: CSAGPQETQYF.

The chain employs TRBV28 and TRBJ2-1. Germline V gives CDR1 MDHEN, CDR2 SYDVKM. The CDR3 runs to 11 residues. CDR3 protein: CASIINNEQFF.

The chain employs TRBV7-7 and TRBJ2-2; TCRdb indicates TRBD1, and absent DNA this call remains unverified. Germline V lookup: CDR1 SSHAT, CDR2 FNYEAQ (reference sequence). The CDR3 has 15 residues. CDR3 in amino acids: CASSRAYRESGELFF. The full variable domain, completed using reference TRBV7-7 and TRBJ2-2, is GAGVSQSPRYKVTKRGQDVTLRCDPISSHATLYWYQQALGQGPEFLTYFNYEAQPDKSGLPSDRFSAERPEGSISTLTIQRTEQRDSAMYRCASSRAYRESGELFFGEGSRLTVL.

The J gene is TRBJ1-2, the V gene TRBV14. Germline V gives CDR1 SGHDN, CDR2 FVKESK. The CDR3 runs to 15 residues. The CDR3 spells CASSPGGVRLHGYTF.

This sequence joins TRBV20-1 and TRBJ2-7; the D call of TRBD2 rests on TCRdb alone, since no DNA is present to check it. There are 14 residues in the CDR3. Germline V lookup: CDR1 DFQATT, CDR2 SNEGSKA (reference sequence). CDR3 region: CSAREGQVAAEQYF.

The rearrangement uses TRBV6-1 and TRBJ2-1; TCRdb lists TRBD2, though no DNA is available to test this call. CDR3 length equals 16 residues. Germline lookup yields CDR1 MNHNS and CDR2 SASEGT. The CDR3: CASSPPSGGFGNEQFF.

The CDR3 is CASSKGPGDEQFF. V and J are TRBV11-1 and TRBJ2-1; TCRdb's D call of TRBD2 is untestable without DNA. The CDR3 is made up of 13 amino acids. CDR1 and CDR2 (germline): SGHAT, FQDESV (reference sequence).

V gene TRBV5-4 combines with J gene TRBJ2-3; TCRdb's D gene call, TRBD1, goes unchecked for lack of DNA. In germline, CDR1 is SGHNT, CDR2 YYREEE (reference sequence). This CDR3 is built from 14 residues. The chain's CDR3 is CASSAAQGTDTQYF. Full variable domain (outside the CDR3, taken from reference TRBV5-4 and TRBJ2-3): ETGVTQSPTHLIKTRGQQVTLRCSSQSGHNTVSWYQQALGQGPQFIFQYYREEENGRGNFPPRFSGLQFPNYSSELNVNALELDDSALYLCASSAAQGTDTQYFGPGTRLTVL.

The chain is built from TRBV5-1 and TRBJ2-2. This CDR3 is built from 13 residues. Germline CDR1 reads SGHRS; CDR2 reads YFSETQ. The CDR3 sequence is CASSLGSFGELFF.

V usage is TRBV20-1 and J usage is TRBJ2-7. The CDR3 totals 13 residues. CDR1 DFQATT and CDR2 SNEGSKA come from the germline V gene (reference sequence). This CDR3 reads CSAGSMGYSEQYF.